Presented here are 13 T cell receptor beta chains from one specimen sequenced in a study of cytomegalovirus exposure and HLA in healthy donors. 13 Jbeta primers and 60 Vbeta primers were used for the PCR. Some clones are missing from TCRdb's copy, which holds only in-frame ones; the method was immunoSEQ multiplex PCR. The sample has 40,000 to 60,000 clones, approximately 77% seen once; the top ten hold 9.1%. Sample: PBMCs. These receptors all stem from a woman aged 50 to 60 in good health and CMV-seronegative.

V is TRBV23-1 and J is TRBJ1-4; TRBD1 matches 9 bases. TRBV23-1 is classed as an ORF, of uncertain function. This CDR3 is 16 amino acids long. V lost 1 base and J lost 3; bases outside the gene matches: 3. The CDR3 sequence is CASSQLQGAANEKLFF. CDR3 DNA: TGCGCCAGCAGTCAATTACAGGGGGCAGCTAATGAAAAACTGTTTTTT.

The chain has TRBV19 and TRBJ2-7; the match to TRBD2 covers 8 bases. The germline CDR1 and CDR2 sequences are LNHDA and SQIVND (reference sequence). Germline trimming cut 7 bases from V and 0 bases from J; bases unmatched to any gene: 5. The CDR3 has 14 amino acids. CDR3 in DNA: TGTGCCAGTAACCCAGGGACTAGCTCCTACGAGCAGTACTTC. Its protein product is CASNPGTSSYEQYF.

DNA for the CDR3: TGTGCCAGTCAATCGGGGTCAGGAAACACCATATATTTT. The encoded protein is CASQSGSGNTIYF. The chain couples TRBV28 to TRBJ1-3; D unclear. The CDR3 sequence is 13 residues long. V lost 9 bases to trimming and J lost 4 bases, with 13 bases between them. Germline V CDR1 and CDR2: MDHEN, SYDVKM.

The chain joins TRBV18 to TRBJ2-3; D is possibly TRBD2 (6 bases). Germline V gene lookup returns CDR1 KGHSH and CDR2 LQKENI. The V end was cut by 6 bases, the J end by 1 base, with 20 bases between. The CDR3 sequence is 17 residues long. This CDR3 is CASSLPLRGGGTDTQYF. CDR3 DNA sequence: TGTGCCAGCTCGTTACCACTTAGGGGAGGTGGCACAGATACGCAGTATTTT.

This clone was seen only a few times. The chain joins TRBV28 to TRBJ2-3; no clear D. Germline V gives CDR1 MDHEN, CDR2 SYDVKM. This CDR3 spans 11 amino acids. V was pared by 5 bases and J by 6 bases, with 6 bases between. The CDR3 sequence is CASSPEDTQYF. Written as DNA, the CDR3 is TGTGCCAGCAGTCCCGAGGATACGCAGTATTTT.

The chain recombines TRBV28 with TRBJ1-5; unclear D gene. Trimming stripped 2 bases from V and 3 bases from J, with 8 bases between. This CDR3 is built from 14 residues. Germline CDR1 MDHEN, CDR2 SYDVKM. DNA of the CDR3: TGTGCCAGCAGTTTAACGGGAAACAATCAGCCCCAGCATTTT. As protein: CASSLTGNNQPQHF.

This clone was seen just once. V usage is TRBV7-2 and J usage is TRBJ2-5; 10 nucleotides match TRBD1. Trimming cost V 6 bases and J 2 bases; bases outside gene matches: 6. Per germline, CDR1 SGHTA and CDR2 FQGNSA. The length of the CDR3 is 15 residues. CDR3 in amino acids: CASRAGTGVQETQYF. The CDR3 DNA follows: TGTGCCAGCAGGGCCGGGACAGGGGTGCAAGAGACCCAGTACTTC.

The chain is built from TRBV5-1 and TRBJ1-1, with TRBD1 matching 11 bases. Looked up from germline, CDR1 is SGHRS and CDR2 is YFSETQ. This CDR3 comprises 16 residues. Germline trimming cut 0 bases from V and 9 bases from J; bases unmatched to any gene: 10. The CDR3 region has the DNA TGCGCCAGCAGCTTGGGCGGGGACAGGGGGGCGGACAAAGCTTTCTTT. Encoded protein: CASSLGGDRGADKAFF.

The CDR3 region is CASKETSNTGELFF. The CDR3 nucleotides read TGTGCCAGCAAAGAGACTTCAAACACCGGGGAGCTGTTTTTT. The chain employs TRBV2 and TRBJ2-2; D call uncertain. Trimming removed 7 bases at V and 2 bases at J, with 11 bases between. This CDR3 is 14 amino acids long. CDR1 is SNHLY and CDR2 is FYNNEI in the germline V gene.

This chain uses TRBV5-4 with TRBJ2-3, with 9 bases identical to TRBD1. The germline CDR1 and CDR2 sequences are SGHNT and YYREEE (reference sequence). The V and J ends lost 8 bases and 4 bases, in that order; junction bases with no gene match: 14. This CDR3 is 16 amino acids long. CDR3 sequence reads: CARYRTGAVFPDTQYF. CDR3 coding DNA: TGTGCCAGGTATAGGACAGGGGCGGTGTTCCCAGATACGCAGTATTTT.

The gene calls are TRBV7-2 and TRBJ2-5; D uncertain. The CDR3 is 13 amino acids. Germline CDR1 reads SGHTA; CDR2 reads FQGNSA. Trimming cost V 5 bases and J 1 base, with 8 bases left between them. CDR3 residues: CASSPRLQETQYF. CDR3 coding DNA: TGTGCCAGCAGCCCCCGACTCCAAGAGACCCAGTACTTC.

This rearrangement joins TRBV7-8 to TRBJ2-7; maybe TRBD1 (6 bases). The CDR3 is 15 residues long. Germline assignment: CDR1 SGHVS and CDR2 FQNEAQ. Deletions cut 5 bases from V and 0 bases from J, with 14 bases between. The DNA for the CDR3 is TGTGCCAGCAGCCAGGCCGGGACATTCTCCTACGAGCAGTACTTC. Encoded protein: CASSQAGTFSYEQYF.

The DNA for the CDR3 is TGCAGCGCTGGGACAGAATTACTTGAGTACTTC. Translation gives CSAGTELLEYF. The genes are TRBV29-1 and TRBJ2-5; 7 bases fit TRBD1. Germline V gene lookup returns CDR1 SQVTM and CDR2 ANQGSEA. The trim removed 7 bases at V and 12 bases at J, leaving 11 bases unmatched. The CDR3 consists of 11 residues.